This is a list of T cell receptor beta chains from one sample in a study of read filtering for tumor transcriptome and immune sequencing. TCRdb called the reads again in MiXCR, with one record for every CDR3 protein. The data show 40,000 to 50,000 distinct CDR3 sequences, around a fifth seen once. Sample: a population of CD138-negative cells sorted from bone marrow. The receptors here all came from a donor at least 40 years old with multiple myeloma. The CDR3 runs from the conserved cysteine through the conserved F or W. The D gene is left open where the match is weak. Clone size is not always given. Where it is, it says once, few, many or a class for expanded clones.

>many|NA|TRBV6-2/TRBV6-3|TRBJ2-7
TGTGCCAGCAGCCTACAGGAGCCCTACGAGCAGTACTTC
CASSLQEPYEQYF
>many|TRBD2|TRBV11-2|TRBJ2-5
TGTGCCAGCAGCCCGTTACCGGGACTAGCGGGAGTGGCGACCCAGTACTTC
CASSPLPGLAGVATQYF
>many|TRBD1|TRBV15|TRBJ1-5
TGTGCCACCAGCAGCACGGGACAGGCGTTCAATCAGCCCCAGCATTTT
CATSSTGQAFNQPQHF
>many|TRBD1|TRBV6-5|TRBJ2-7
TGTGCCAGCAGACCCAGGGGGTCGACGCGGGAGCAGTACTTC
CASRPRGSTREQYF
>few|TRBD1|TRBV7-2|TRBJ2-1
TGTGCCAGCAGCCCCCCCACAGGGGGTTTCCAGCCTTTACTTTACAATGAGCAGTTCTTC
CASSPPTGGFQPLLYNEQFF
>many|TRBD1|TRBV2|TRBJ2-3
TGTGCCAGCAGTGAACGACAGGGAGAGACAGATACGCAGTATTTT
CASSERQGETDTQYF
>few|NA|TRBV3-1|TRBJ2-1
TGTGCCAGCAGCAAGCCACCAGTAGATGAGCAGTTCTTC
CASSKPPVDEQFF
>many|NA|TRBV2|TRBJ2-3
TGTGCCAGCAGTAAACGGGAAGGTGATACGCAGTATTTT
CASSKREGDTQYF
>NA|NA|TRBV19|TRBJ2-2
TGTGCCAGTAGTAAGAAGAGGCCTTCGAACACTGGGGGGCTGTTTTTT
CASSKKRPSNTGGLFF
>many|TRBD2|TRBV9|TRBJ2-2
TGTGCCAGCAGCTTTGGGACTAGCGCTGGCGGGGAGCTGTTTTTT
CASSFGTSAGGELFF
>NA|NA|TRBV27|TRBJ2-7
TGTGCCAGCAGTCTTTTTCCTGGGACCGAGGAGTACTTC
CASSLFPGTEEYF
>many|TRBD2|TRBV29-1|TRBJ2-1
TGCAGCGTTGAGGCTAGCGGATACAATGAGCAGTTCTTC
CSVEASGYNEQFF
>many|NA|TRBV12-3/TRBV12-4|TRBJ1-4
TGTGCCAGCAGTCCCGGTGGCGGTGGAAGCAAACTGTTTTTT
CASSPGGGGSKLFF
>many|TRBD2|TRBV7-3|TRBJ2-1
TGTGCCAGCAGCTTAACGGGACTAGCGGGAGGGCATTTAACCTACAATGAGCAGTTCTTC
CASSLTGLAGGHLTYNEQFF
>many|NA|TRBV18|TRBJ2-6
TGTGCCAGCTCACCTCGACTCCTCGGCTCTGGGGCCAACGTCCTGACTTTC
CASSPRLLGSGANVLTF
>many|NA|TRBV28|TRBJ1-5
TGTGCCAGCAGTTTGAACGGCAATCAGCCCCAGCATTTT
CASSLNGNQPQHF
>many|NA|TRBV30|TRBJ1-1
TGTGCCTGGAGTGTACGAGGGGCAAACACTGAAGCTTTCTTT
CAWSVRGANTEAFF
>NA|NA|TRBV11-1|TRBJ2-3
TGTGCCAGCAGCCATACCTGGGGTGATTACACAGATACGCAGTACTTT
CASSHTWGDYTDTQYF
>many|TRBD2|TRBV28|TRBJ2-5
TGTGCCAGCAAGAGTAGCGGGAGAGGGATATGGGGAGAGACCCAGTACTTC
CASKSSGRGIWGETQYF
>many|NA|TRBV27|TRBJ2-3
TGTGCCAGCAGTCCCGAAGTTTATGTAGATACGCAGTATTTT
CASSPEVYVDTQYF
>many|TRBD2|TRBV20-1|TRBJ2-7
TGCAGTGCCAGAGCGGGAGGGCCTAACGAGCAGTACTTC
CSARAGGPNEQYF
>many|TRBD1|TRBV7-9|TRBJ1-2
TGTGCCAGCAGCCGAGCGGGGACAGGGACTCTGGATGGCTACACCTTC
CASSRAGTGTLDGYTF
>NA|NA|TRBV3-1|TRBJ2-4
TGTGCCAGCAGCCAAGACATAAGCATTCAGTACTTC
CASSQDISIQYF
>NA|NA|TRBV5-1|TRBJ2-4
TGCGCCAGCAGCTTGGCCGAAGGGGATAAAAACATTCAGTACTTC
CASSLAEGDKNIQYF
>many|NA|TRBV29-1|TRBJ1-6
TGCAGCGTGGCCGGGAGCTATAATTCACCCCTCCACTTT
CSVAGSYNSPLHF
>NA|TRBD1|TRBV5-1|TRBJ1-1
TGCGCCAGCAGCTTTGTGGGACAGGGAGTAAGCTTGAACACTGAAGCTTTCTTT
CASSFVGQGVSLNTEAFF
>many|TRBD1|TRBV12-3/TRBV12-4|TRBJ2-1
TGTGCCAGCAGTCCGCGATTGACAGGGGCGCAGTTCTTC
CASSPRLTGAQFF
>many|TRBD1|TRBV29-1|TRBJ1-4
TGCAGCGCGACAGGGGAAAATGAAAAACTGTTTTTT
CSATGENEKLFF
>many|TRBD1|TRBV19|TRBJ2-1
TGTGCCAGTAGTCCGGGACAGGGGGCGCACAATGAGCAGTTCTTC
CASSPGQGAHNEQFF
>many|TRBD2|TRBV12-3/TRBV12-4|TRBJ2-5
TGTGCCAGCAGTCCCGACCCCGGGAGGGGAGAGACCCAGTACTTC
CASSPDPGRGETQYF
>many|NA|TRBV11-3|TRBJ2-1
TGTGCCAGCAGCTTAGGGTTAGCCAGGTACAATGAGCAGTTCTTC
CASSLGLARYNEQFF
>many|TRBD1|TRBV5-5|TRBJ2-2
TGTGCCAGCAAGGGACAGACAAACACCGGGGAGCTGTTTTTT
CASKGQTNTGELFF
>many|NA|TRBV15|TRBJ2-7
TGTGCCACCAGCAGAGATAAAGGGGCTCCCTACGAGCAGTACTTC
CATSRDKGAPYEQYF
>many|TRBD2|TRBV14|TRBJ2-1
TGTGCCAGCAGCCAGGCAATAGCGGGAGAGCAGTTCTTC
CASSQAIAGEQFF
>many|TRBD2|TRBV7-2|TRBJ2-3
TGTGCCAGCAGCTTTTACAGGACTAGCGGCACAGATACGCAGTATTTT
CASSFYRTSGTDTQYF
>few|NA|TRBV6-5|TRBJ2-4
TGTGCCAGCAGTCCTAGAGGGATGATTGCCAAAAACATTCAGTACTTC
CASSPRGMIAKNIQYF
>NA|NA|TRBV7-8|TRBJ2-7
TGTGCCAGCAACACCCAGGGCCGCTACGAGCAGTACTTC
CASNTQGRYEQYF
>many|TRBD1|TRBV20-1|TRBJ1-1
TGCAGTGCTAGAGAACCGACAGGGCAGGGAAACACTGAAGCTTTCTTT
CSAREPTGQGNTEAFF
>many|NA|TRBV10-3|TRBJ2-5
TGTGCCATCAGCGGACAAACCCAAGAGACCCAGTACTTC
CAISGQTQETQYF
>many|TRBD2|TRBV28|TRBJ2-3
TGTGCCAGCAGTCTAGGACTAGCCTGGTGGGATACGCAGTATTTT
CASSLGLAWWDTQYF
>many|NA|TRBV27|TRBJ2-6
TGTGCCAGCAGGGGGGTTGGGGCCAACGTCCTGACTTTC
CASRGVGANVLTF
>few|NA|TRBV20-1|TRBJ1-1
TGCAGTGCTAGACCCCGAGCCCTCGGGAACACTGAAGCTTTCTTT
CSARPRALGNTEAFF
>many|TRBD2|TRBV28|TRBJ2-1
TGTGCCAGCAACCCGAACAGGGCTAGCGGGGCGCGATACAATGAGCAGTTCTTC
CASNPNRASGARYNEQFF
>many|TRBD2|TRBV10-1|TRBJ2-1
TGCGCCAGCAGTGAGAGCGGGAGGGGGTTCGGTGAGCAGTTCTTC
CASSESGRGFGEQFF
>many|NA|TRBV19|TRBJ2-7
TGTGCCAGTAGTATAGCGGAAAATCTCGAGAAGAGAGGCATGGAGCAGTACTTC
CASSIAENLEKRGMEQYF
>many|TRBD1|TRBV24-1|TRBJ2-2
TGTGCCACTGGGACAGCCTCGAACACCGGGGAGCTGTTTTTT
CATGTASNTGELFF
>many|NA|TRBV12-3/TRBV12-4|TRBJ2-2
TGTGCCAGCAGTTTAGCAGGGAACACCGGGGAGCTGTTTTTT
CASSLAGNTGELFF
>many|TRBD2|TRBV12-3/TRBV12-4|TRBJ2-1
TGTGCCAGCAGTTTAGTCGTGACTAGCCCTGCGAGTGAGCAGTTCTTC
CASSLVVTSPASEQFF
>many|TRBD2|TRBV11-1|TRBJ2-7
TGTGCCAGCAGCATACTAGCGGGGCTATCTTACGAGCAGTACTTC
CASSILAGLSYEQYF